This TCR beta chain comes out of a study of identical twins. Findings and limits, study-wide: Memory repertoires lacked the insertion deficit that abundant cord blood beta clonotypes showed. Excess twin sharing in beta out-of-frame sequences was weaker. Zero-insertion analyses could be partly confounded by invariant MAIT and iNKT cells.

The CDR3 loop spans 13 amino acids. V dropped 6 bases and J dropped 3 bases, with 11 bases sitting between them. Germline CDR1 is MDHEN and CDR2 is SYDVKM. TCRdb reanalysed the 5' RACE reads using MiXCR and keeps one entry per CDR3 protein. The sample lists hundreds of thousands of distinct CDR3 sequences; 9% to 15% were seen once. Concerning this clonotype itself: What it recognizes is unknown.

These records were also assigned to another study, of yellow fever vaccine responses in identical twins.

The TCR sequence derives from a young woman in good health. The chain joins TRBV28 to TRBJ1-2; TRBD1 is a possible D gene (5 bases). The sequencing sample was made of PBMCs. The CDR3 sequence is CASRSSGDYGYTF. In DNA, the CDR3 is TGTGCCAGCAGATCCTCGGGGGACTATGGCTACACCTTC.